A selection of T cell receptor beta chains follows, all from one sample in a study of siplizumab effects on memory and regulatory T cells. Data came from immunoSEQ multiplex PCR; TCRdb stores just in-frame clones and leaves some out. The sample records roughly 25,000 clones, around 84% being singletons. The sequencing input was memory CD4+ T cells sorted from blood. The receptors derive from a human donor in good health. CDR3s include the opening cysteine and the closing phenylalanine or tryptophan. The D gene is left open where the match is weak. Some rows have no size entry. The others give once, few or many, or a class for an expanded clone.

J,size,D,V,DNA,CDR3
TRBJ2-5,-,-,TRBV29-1,TGCAGCGTTAATAGGGGTCGGGAGACCCAGTACTTC,CSVNRGRETQYF
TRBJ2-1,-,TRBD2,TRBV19,TGTGCCAGTAGAACGCGGGCGGGAGGCAAAAATGAGCAGTTCTTC,CASRTRAGGKNEQFF
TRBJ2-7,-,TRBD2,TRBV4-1,TGCGCCAGCAGCCCGGGACTAGCGGGTTCCTACGAGCAGTACTTC,CASSPGLAGSYEQYF
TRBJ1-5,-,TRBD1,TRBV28,TGTGCCAGCAGTGAGACAGGGGAAGGTCAGCCCCAGCATTTT,CASSETGEGQPQHF
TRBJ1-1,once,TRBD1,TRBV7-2,TGTGCCAGCAGCCTACAGGGGGGAGCCACTGAAGCTTTCTTT,CASSLQGGATEAFF
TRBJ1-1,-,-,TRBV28,TGTGCCAGTCACCTCAGGGTGAACACTGAAGCTTTCTTT,CASHLRVNTEAFF
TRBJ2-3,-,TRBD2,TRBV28,TGTGCCAGCAGTTCCGCCGGGACTAGCATAAATACGCAGTATTTT,CASSSAGTSINTQYF
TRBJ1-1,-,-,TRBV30,TGTGCCTGGAGCGAACTCTCAAGATCTGAAGCTTTCTTT,CAWSELSRSEAFF
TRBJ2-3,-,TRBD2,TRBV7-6,TGTGCCAGCAGCTCGGGACTAGAGAGAGATACGCAGTATTTT,CASSSGLERDTQYF
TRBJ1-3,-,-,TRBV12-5,TGTGCTAGTGGTTTGGTTGTAGGGGATGTAAACACCATATATTTT,CASGLVVGDVNTIYF
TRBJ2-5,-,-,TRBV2,TGTGCCAGCAGGAGAGGAGAGACCCAGTACTTC,CASRRGETQYF
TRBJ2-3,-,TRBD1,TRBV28,TGTGCCAGCAGCGTCCCGGGACAGGGAATAGATACGCAGTATTTT,CASSVPGQGIDTQYF
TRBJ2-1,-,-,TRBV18,TGTGCCAGCTCAGTTGGGGGCTTCGATGAGCAGTTCTTC,CASSVGGFDEQFF
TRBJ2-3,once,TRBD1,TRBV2,TGTGCCAGCAGCCCCAACCCGGGACAGGGATCAGATACGCAGTATTTT,CASSPNPGQGSDTQYF
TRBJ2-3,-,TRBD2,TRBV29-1,TGCAGCGCCCGGAGGGGTAGCGGGGGCACAGATACGCAGTATTTT,CSARRGSGGTDTQYF
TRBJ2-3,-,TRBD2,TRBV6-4,TGTGCCAGCAGTGTCTTCCAAGATAGCGGGAGGATCTCAGATACGCAGTATTTT,CASSVFQDSGRISDTQYF
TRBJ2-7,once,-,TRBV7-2,TGTGCCAGCAGCTTGGCCAGCCTCTCCTACGAGCAGTACTTC,CASSLASLSYEQYF